A selection of T cell receptor beta chains follows, all from one sample in a study of shared clonotypes between healthy human individuals. Here immunoSEQ multiplex PCR was the method, and the copy in TCRdb shows in-frame clones only, minus some. The data contain 2 million or so clones, 90% to 95% of them singletons. Sequences were obtained from naive CD4+ T cells sorted from blood. The source of these receptors is a man younger than 35 in good health. CDR3s include the opening cysteine and the closing phenylalanine or tryptophan. The order of the fields is D gene, J gene, clone size, V gene, CDR3 DNA, CDR3 protein. D genes are given only for firm matches. Clone sizes are given selectively: once, few, many, or a class where the clone is expanded.

. TRBJ2-5 . TRBV21-1 TGTGCCAGCAGCAAGGGCGGGAGGGCCTTAGATGAGACCCAGTACTTC CASSKGGRALDETQYF
. TRBJ2-3 . TRBV11-3 TGTGCCAGCAGCTTAGGAATCCTAGGGCGGAGGGAAGACACAGATACGCAGTATTTT CASSLGILGRREDTDTQYF
TRBD1 TRBJ1-2 . TRBV27 TGTGCCAGCAAAGCGGGGACAGATAACTATGGCTACACCTTC CASKAGTDNYGYTF
. TRBJ1-3 . TRBV9 TGTGCCAGCAGCGTAGATTTAGGCGGAAACACCATATATTTT CASSVDLGGNTIYF
. TRBJ2-3 . TRBV19 TGTGCCAGTAGTATAGGCCAGGGGCGCACAGATACGCAGTATTTT CASSIGQGRTDTQYF
. TRBJ2-3 . TRBV11-2 TGTGCCAGCAGCCCGGCGTTTACCACAGATACGCAGTATTTT CASSPAFTTDTQYF
TRBD1 TRBJ2-5 once TRBV2 TGTGCCAGCGCAGGGACAGGGGTGGAGACCCAGTACTTC CASAGTGVETQYF
. TRBJ2-1 . TRBV7-9 TGTGCCAGCAGCTCCCGCCGAACGGACAGAAGCCACAATGAGCAGTTCTTC CASSSRRTDRSHNEQFF
. TRBJ2-2 . TRBV27 TGTGCCAGCAGTTTATATACAGGGATGCCCGGGGAGCTGTTTTTT CASSLYTGMPGELFF
TRBD1 TRBJ1-4 once TRBV6-5 TGTGCCAGCAGACTTCAAACAGGGGGTTCGGAAAAACTGTTTTTT CASRLQTGGSEKLFF
. TRBJ1-6 . TRBV4-3 TGCGCCAGCAGCCAAGACCTTAGCGAGGGGTCACCCCTCCACTTT CASSQDLSEGSPLHF
. TRBJ1-2 . TRBV27 TGTGCCAGCAGTTTTTCGGGGGCTCTTGGCTACACCTTC CASSFSGALGYTF
. TRBJ2-2 . TRBV10-3 TGTGCCATCAGTGAAGGGGACGGGGCCCCCGGGGAGCTGTTTTTT CAISEGDGAPGELFF
TRBD1 TRBJ1-6 . TRBV7-2 TGTGCCAGCAGCTTAGAGGTGACAGGGAGCTCCTATAATTCACCCCTCCACTTT CASSLEVTGSSYNSPLHF
. TRBJ2-1 . TRBV6-1 TGTGCCAGCAGTGAATTCGTCCCCTATCTCGGGCCGCGGAGTGAGCAGTTCTTC CASSEFVPYLGPRSEQFF
TRBD2 TRBJ2-7 . TRBV4-3 TGCGCCAGCAGCCAGGCGGGGGGAGGCTACGAGCAGTACTTC CASSQAGGGYEQYF
TRBD2 TRBJ2-3 . TRBV5-8 TGTGCCAGCAGCTTGGGGTGGTCGGCGGGGGGGCAAGAAGATACGCAGTATTTT CASSLGWSAGGQEDTQYF
. TRBJ1-5 . TRBV28 TGTGCCAGCAGTTTAGAGGGGATGGGGGATCAGCCCCAGCATTTT CASSLEGMGDQPQHF
. TRBJ1-1 . TRBV2 TGTGCCAGCAGTCGCCCGGGGAGAGACACTGAAGCTTTCTTT CASSRPGRDTEAFF
. TRBJ1-1 . TRBV29-1 TGCAGCGTTGGAAGGATGGAGAGTGCGAACACTGAAGCTTTCTTT CSVGRMESANTEAFF
TRBD2 TRBJ2-7 . TRBV11-2 TGTGCCAGCAGCTTAGAGGCTAGCGGGGCCTACGAGCAGTACTTC CASSLEASGAYEQYF
. TRBJ2-2 . TRBV18 TGTGCCAGCTCCCCCGCGGTATCGAACACCGGGGAGCTGTTTTTT CASSPAVSNTGELFF
. TRBJ1-1 . TRBV5-4 TGTGCCAGCAGCCCTACAGGGTTTATCACTGAAGCTTTCTTT CASSPTGFITEAFF
. TRBJ2-7 . TRBV7-2 TGTGCCAGCAGCTACGGGACCCCCGAGCAGTACTTC CASSYGTPEQYF
. TRBJ2-3 . TRBV30 TGTGCCTGGAGTGGAAGGAGTACAGATACGCAGTATTTT CAWSGRSTDTQYF
. TRBJ2-5 . TRBV19 TGTGCCAGTAGTGTCGGTGCAGTCCACCAAGAGACCCAGTACTTC CASSVGAVHQETQYF
. TRBJ1-2 . TRBV2 TGTGCCAGCAGTAACCCGGGGGAGTCGTATGGCTACACCTTC CASSNPGESYGYTF
. TRBJ1-2 . TRBV6-1 TGTGCCAGCAGTGAACTGGCTGGGCACTATGGCTACACCTTC CASSELAGHYGYTF
TRBD2 TRBJ2-1 . TRBV6-5 TGTGCCAGCAGTCCCGGGACTAGCTCCTACAATGAGCAGTTCTTC CASSPGTSSYNEQFF
. TRBJ2-1 . TRBV7-2 TGTGCCAGCAGCTCCCTCCCCGGGACTGGGGTTCCGGTCTTC CASSSLPGTGVPVF
. TRBJ2-7 . TRBV18 TGTGCCAGCTCACCACTCGGTACCGGGGGGCGCATCAACGAGCAGTACTTC CASSPLGTGGRINEQYF
TRBD2 TRBJ2-7 . TRBV19 TGTGCCAGTAGTATAGATCCGGGACTAGCGTCGGGCGAGCAGTACTTC CASSIDPGLASGEQYF
TRBD2 TRBJ2-2 once TRBV6-5 TGTGCCAGCAGTTACCAGACTAGCAGATCCACCGGGGAGCTGTTTTTT CASSYQTSRSTGELFF
TRBD2 TRBJ2-2 . TRBV5-6 TGTGCCAGCAGCATTAGCGGGCTTAACACCGGGGAGCTGTTTTTT CASSISGLNTGELFF
. TRBJ1-4 once TRBV6-1 TGTGCCAGCAGTGAACTAGGGATCGGGGCTAATGAAAAACTGTTTTTT CASSELGIGANEKLFF